This entry describes one TCR beta chain. Its antigen is currently unknown. This entry comes from a study of graft-versus-host responses after intestinal transplantation. For the study at large: All recipients were transplanted with multivisceral, liver-intestinal, or isolated intestinal grafts. Study outcomes and limitations: Early post-transplant HvG declines were associated with peak circulating GvH clone levels. Recipient marrow contained GvH clones, some of which appeared first in ileum or blood.

V lost 1 base and J lost 6, with 13 bases in between. The germline gives CDR1 LNHDA, CDR2 SQIVND (reference sequence). This CDR3 has 15 residues. Using immunoSEQ multiplex PCR, the repertoire was profiled, and TCRdb retains in-frame clones only, with some absent. The data show nearly 20,000 clones, about nine tenths seen once. V and J are TRBV19 and TRBJ2-1; D is unresolved. The source of this sequence is a human patient who received an intestinal transplant, so some T cells may come from the graft donor. Material: PBMCs, obtained 220 to 240 days after intestinal transplant. The CDR3 nucleotides read TGTGCCAGTAGTATAGGGGCAGGATTAGGCAATGAGCAGTTCTTC. Protein: CASSIGAGLGNEQFF. Looking up the rest from reference TRBV19 and TRBJ2-1 gives the full variable domain: DGGITQSPKYLFRKEGQNVTLSCEQNLNHDAMYWYRQDPGQGLRLIYYSQIVNDFQKGDIAEGYSVSREKKESFPLTVTSAQKNPTAFYLCASSIGAGLGNEQFFGPGTRLTVL.